Presented here are 23 T cell receptor beta chains from one specimen sequenced in a study of shared clonotypes between healthy human individuals. Selected positively for CCR7 and CD45RO-negative, naive CD8 cells excluded terminally differentiated effector memory CD45RA+ cells. Measured with immunoSEQ multiplex PCR; TCRdb has only the in-frame clones, and not every one. In the table there are about 1.9 million clones, roughly 95% of which are singletons. The sequenced material came from naive CD8+ T cells from PBMCs. The receptors originated from a man aged 18 to 35 in good health. Some clones in this sample may be carry-over from other donors' samples.

V and J are TRBV7-8 and TRBJ2-2; D tentatively fits TRBD1 or TRBD2 (5 bases each). Germline CDR1 is SGHVS and CDR2 is FQNEAQ. CDR3 length equals 19 residues. Trimming cost V 1 base and J 1 base, with 19 bases left between them. The CDR3 sequence: CASSLGVGTALVNTGELFF. CDR3 nucleotide sequence: TGTGCCAGCAGCTTAGGGGTCGGGACCGCGTTAGTGAACACCGGGGAGCTGTTTTTT.

To note about this clone: Other DNA variants within this sample encode the same CDR3. This sequence joins TRBV29-1 and TRBJ2-1, with D uncertain. The CDR3 covers 12 residues. Trimming took 2 bases from V and 4 from J, leaving 6 bases between them. Germline V gene sequence: CDR1 SQVTM, CDR2 ANQGSEA. DNA for the CDR3: TGCAGCGTTGAATTCAGGTACAATGAGCAGTTCTTC. As protein: CSVEFRYNEQFF.

The chain uses TRBV11-2 and TRBJ2-3; 9 nucleotides match TRBD1. This CDR3 comprises 17 residues. J lost 4 bases, V lost 5 bases, and 13 bases had no gene match. Germline-derived CDR1 and CDR2 are SGHAT and FQNNGV. This CDR3 is CASSPGRTGDGPDTQYF. The CDR3 coding sequence is TGTGCCAGCAGCCCGGGACGGACAGGGGATGGGCCAGATACGCAGTATTTT.

The chain couples TRBV7-2 to TRBJ2-1; the match to TRBD1 covers 8 bases. V lost 5 bases to trimming and J lost 8 bases; unmatched junction nucleotides: 2. Per the germline V gene, CDR1 is SGHTA and CDR2 is FQGNSA. This CDR3 is built from 12 residues. CDR3 nucleotide sequence: TGTGCCAGCAGCCCCAGGGGGCATGAGCAGTTCTTC. This translates into CASSPRGHEQFF.

A note on this clone: The sample carries other DNA sequences with the same CDR3. V is TRBV19 and J is TRBJ2-1; the D is unclear. V lost 5 bases and J 1 base, leaving 9 bases between the germline ends. Germline CDR1 LNHDA, CDR2 SQIVND (reference sequence). CDR3 length: 14 residues. The CDR3 reads CASSYGSSYNEQFF. The CDR3 DNA follows: TGTGCCAGTAGTTACGGCAGTTCCTACAATGAGCAGTTCTTC.

This sequence joins TRBV14 and TRBJ2-5; 7 bases match TRBD1. The germline CDR1 and CDR2 sequences are SGHDN and FVKESK. With 4 bases clipped from V and 5 bases from J, the junction kept 7 bases outside the gene matches. The CDR3 extends over 14 amino acids. This chain's CDR3 is CASSRRGHRETQYF. CDR3 nucleotide sequence: TGTGCCAGCAGCCGTAGGGGGCATAGGGAGACCCAGTACTTC.

The V gene is TRBV5-6, the J gene TRBJ2-2; the match to TRBD2 covers 11 bases. Germline CDR1 is SGHDT and CDR2 is YYEEEE. V shed 4 bases and J 0 bases; nucleotides not matched to a gene: 8. The CDR3 is 18 residues long. This CDR3 is CASSIGTSGTSNTGELFF. Here the CDR3 DNA reads TGTGCCAGCAGCATAGGGACTAGCGGTACTTCGAACACCGGGGAGCTGTTTTTT. The full variable domain, its missing parts supplied by reference TRBV5-6 and TRBJ2-2, is DAGVTQSPTHLIKTRGQQVTLRCSPKSGHDTVSWYQQALGQGPQFIFQYYEEEERQRGNFPDRFSGHQFPNYSSELNVNALLLGDSALYLCASSIGTSGTSNTGELFFGEGSRLTVL.

V is TRBV29-1 and J is TRBJ2-2, with 10 bases fitting TRBD2. The CDR3 totals 19 residues. V lost 5 bases to trimming and J lost 0 bases; unmatched junction nucleotides: 15. Germline lookup yields CDR1 SQVTM and CDR2 ANQGSEA. The CDR3 nucleotides are TGCAGCGTTTCCGGGACAGTAAGCCTAGCGGGAGCGAACACCGGGGAGCTGTTTTTT. The encoded protein is CSVSGTVSLAGANTGELFF.

The chain joins TRBV7-9 to TRBJ2-5; 8 nucleotides match TRBD2. The germline V gene encodes CDR1 SEHNR and CDR2 FQNEAQ (reference sequence). V shed 5 bases and J 2 bases; nucleotides not matched to a gene: 7. CDR3 length: 15 amino acids. The CDR3 DNA is TGTGCCAGCAGCCCAAGAGGGACTAGTCAAGAGACCCAGTACTTC. This translates into CASSPRGTSQETQYF.

The rearrangement joins TRBV2 to TRBJ2-1, with D perhaps TRBD2 (6 bases). Trimming removed 2 bases from V and 0 bases from J, with 17 bases in between. There are 18 residues in the CDR3. Germline CDR1 SNHLY, CDR2 FYNNEI. CDR3 region: CASSEPAGGRSSYNEQFF. CDR3 sequence (DNA): TGTGCCAGCAGTGAACCAGCGGGTGGTCGATCCTCCTACAATGAGCAGTTCTTC.

The chain's CDR3 is CASSWGLVTYEQYF. The CDR3 DNA reads as TGTGCCAGCAGCTGGGGACTAGTGACCTACGAGCAGTACTTC. This sequence joins TRBV11-1 and TRBJ2-7; 8 positions match TRBD2. The ends lost 4 bases at V and 2 bases at J; junction bases unmatched: 4. Germline-derived CDR1 and CDR2 are SGHAT and FQDESV (reference sequence). The CDR3 runs 14 residues.

This clone was seen once. The chain recombines TRBV27 with TRBJ2-7; D is undetermined. The CDR3 runs to 14 residues. With 2 bases removed from V and 3 bases from J, the gap between germline ends came to 11 bases. Per germline, CDR1 MNHEY and CDR2 SMNVEV (reference sequence). DNA for the CDR3: TGTGCCAGCAGTTTAATATTCGGAAACTACGAGCAGTACTTC. Encoded protein: CASSLIFGNYEQYF.

The chain has TRBV27 and TRBJ1-1, with D uncertain. The germline gives CDR1 MNHEY, CDR2 SMNVEV (reference sequence). The CDR3 has 13 residues. The V end lost 5 bases, the J end lost 6 bases, and 13 bases lay between the germline ends. The CDR3 DNA follows: TGTGCCAGCAGTCAGGTTTCAGGCGCTGAAGCTTTCTTT. Residues: CASSQVSGAEAFF.

CDR3 residues: CATSSPLAGSNEQFF. The CDR3 DNA reads as TGTGCCACCAGCAGCCCACTAGCGGGAAGCAATGAGCAGTTCTTC. The chain employs TRBV15 and TRBJ2-1; 10 nucleotides align to TRBD2. Trimming removed 3 bases from V and 6 bases from J; junction bases left unmatched: 5. The CDR3 sequence is 15 residues long. The germline CDR1 and CDR2 sequences are LNHNV and YYDKDF (reference sequence).

Only one count was recorded for this clone. The chain links TRBV30 to TRBJ2-7, with 7 bases matching TRBD2. CDR3 size: 14 residues. J lost 6 bases, V lost 0 bases, and 8 bases had no gene match. Germline V CDR1 and CDR2: GTSNPN, SVGIG (reference sequence). CDR3 coding DNA: TGTGCCTGGAGTGTAGCGGGGAGTATTCGCGAGCAGTACTTC. Translating it yields CAWSVAGSIREQYF.

The rearrangement uses TRBV5-4 and TRBJ2-7, with 8 bases aligning to TRBD1. The germline CDR1 and CDR2 sequences are SGHNT and YYREEE (reference sequence). The CDR3 runs to 12 residues. Unmatched junction bases numbered 7, after V lost 6 bases and J lost 8 bases. CDR3 coding DNA: TGTGCCAGCACCACAGGGGGTAGCAAGCAGTACTTC. It translates to CASTTGGSKQYF.

The CDR3 DNA follows: TGTGCCACCAGCGGCCGGGAACTGGGGCGGGAGACCCAGTACTTC. It codes for CATSGRELGRETQYF. This chain joins TRBV15 and TRBJ2-5, with D perhaps given as TRBD1 or TRBD2 (5 bases each). Trimming left V 5 bases short and J 5 bases short, with 18 bases between. CDR1 and CDR2 (germline): LNHNV, YYDKDF (reference sequence). The CDR3 sequence is 15 residues long.

The V gene is TRBV5-4, the J gene TRBJ1-1; D is unresolved. The CDR3 spans 13 residues. Trimming stripped 0 bases from V and 0 bases from J, with 3 bases between. Per the germline V gene, CDR1 is SGHNT and CDR2 is YYREEE (reference sequence). CDR3 DNA sequence: TGTGCCAGCAGCTTGGGGGTGAACACTGAAGCTTTCTTT. Residues: CASSLGVNTEAFF.

This chain links TRBV7-9 with TRBJ1-2, with 7 nucleotides matching TRBD1. This CDR3 is built from 17 residues. Looked up from germline, CDR1 is SEHNR and CDR2 is FQNEAQ (reference sequence). Trimming cost V 3 bases and J 5 bases; bases outside gene matches: 15. CDR3 sequence: CASSFGGQFLTTYGYTF. DNA of the CDR3: TGTGCCAGCAGCTTTGGGGGACAGTTTCTGACTACTTATGGCTACACCTTC.

The V gene is TRBV4-3, the J gene TRBJ2-7; 9 positions match TRBD2. The length of the CDR3 is 15 residues. The J segment lost 3 bases and the V segment lost 4 bases, leaving 7 bases of the junction unmatched. Germline CDR1 reads LGHNA; CDR2 reads YSLEER. The CDR3 sequence is CASSPGLALIYEQYF. The DNA of the CDR3 is TGCGCCAGCAGCCCGGGACTAGCCTTGATCTACGAGCAGTACTTC.

The rearrangement uses TRBV7-6 and TRBJ2-3; D perhaps matches TRBD2 (5 bases). This CDR3 is 16 amino acids long. Germline V gene data show CDR1 as SGHVS and CDR2 as FNYEAQ. Trimming removed 2 bases at V and 1 base at J, with 13 bases between. The CDR3 is CASSLIASGGTDTQYF. The CDR3 DNA follows: TGTGCCAGCAGCTTAATCGCAAGCGGAGGCACAGATACGCAGTATTTT.

The chain recombines TRBV27 with TRBJ1-2, with D unresolved. The germline V gene has CDR1 MNHEY and CDR2 SMNVEV (reference sequence). CDR3 length: 13 residues. The germline V and J ends were trimmed by 4 bases and 1 base, with 7 bases remaining between them. In nucleotides, the CDR3 is TGTGCCAGCAGTTACAGTGTTAACTATGGCTACACCTTC. It specifies CASSYSVNYGYTF.

V gene TRBV27 combines with J gene TRBJ2-1, with D perhaps matching TRBD2 (5 bases). The CDR3 covers 14 residues. The V gene lost 2 bases and the J gene lost 10 bases, with 15 bases spanning the gap. In germline, CDR1 is MNHEY, CDR2 SMNVEV (reference sequence). The DNA for the CDR3 is TGTGCCAGCAGTTTACGTGGGAGAGGCGTCGAGCAGTTCTTC. Translated, it gives CASSLRGRGVEQFF.